The clone carrying this TCR beta chain is a singleton in its sample. This CDR3 has 14 amino acids. In germline, CDR1 is SQVTM, CDR2 ANQGSEA. Germline trimming cut 3 bases from V and 2 bases from J; bases unmatched to any gene: 5. Original analysis: How many nucleated cells were present was estimated from reference gene primer amplification. TCRdb's copy holds only in-frame clones and misses some; the assay was immunoSEQ multiplex PCR. V and J calls and clone size follow that table, whereas D and trimming were derived from the DNA. The data hold tens of thousands of clones, with around 84% observed a single time. This sample stems from a study of blood T cell repertoires in COVID-19. Study at large: The United States, Italy and Spain supplied acute and convalescent COVID-19 samples. PBMCs, B-cell-depleted T cells, or T cells provided the cDNA or gDNA that made up the material.

This TCR was sampled from a woman of 80 years or more in a cohort sampled during active or convalescent COVID-19. The sequenced sample was peripheral blood. This chain uses TRBV29-1 with TRBJ2-3; 7 nucleotides agree with TRBD1. CDR3 protein: CSVDSTGSTDTQYF. As DNA, the CDR3 is TGCAGCGTTGACTCGACAGGGTCCACAGATACGCAGTATTTT.